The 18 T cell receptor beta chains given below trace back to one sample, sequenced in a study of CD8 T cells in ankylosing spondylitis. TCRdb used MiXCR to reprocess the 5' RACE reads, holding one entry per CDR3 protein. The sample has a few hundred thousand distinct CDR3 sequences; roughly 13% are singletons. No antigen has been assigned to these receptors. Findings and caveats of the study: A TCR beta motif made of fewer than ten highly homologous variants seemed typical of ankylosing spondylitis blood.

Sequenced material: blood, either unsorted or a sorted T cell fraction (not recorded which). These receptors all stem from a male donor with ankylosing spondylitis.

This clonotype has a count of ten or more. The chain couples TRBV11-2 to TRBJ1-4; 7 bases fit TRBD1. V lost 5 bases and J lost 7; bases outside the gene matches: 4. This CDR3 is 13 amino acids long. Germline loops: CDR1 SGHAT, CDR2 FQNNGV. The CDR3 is CASSPGTAEKLFF. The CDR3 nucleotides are TGTGCCAGCAGCCCCGGGACAGCTGAAAAACTGTTTTTT.

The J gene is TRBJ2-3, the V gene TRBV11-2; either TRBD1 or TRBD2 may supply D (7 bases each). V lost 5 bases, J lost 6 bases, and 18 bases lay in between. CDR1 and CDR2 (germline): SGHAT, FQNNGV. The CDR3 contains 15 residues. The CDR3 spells CASSQRTGGGDTQYF. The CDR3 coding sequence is TGTGCCAGCAGCCAACGGACAGGCGGGGGTGATACGCAGTATTTT. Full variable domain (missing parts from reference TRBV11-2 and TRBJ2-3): EAGVAQSPRYKIIEKRQSVAFWCNPISGHATLYWYQQILGQGPKLLIQFQNNGVVDDSQLPKDRFSAERLKGVDSTLKIQPAKLEDSAVYLCASSQRTGGGDTQYFGPGTRLTVL.

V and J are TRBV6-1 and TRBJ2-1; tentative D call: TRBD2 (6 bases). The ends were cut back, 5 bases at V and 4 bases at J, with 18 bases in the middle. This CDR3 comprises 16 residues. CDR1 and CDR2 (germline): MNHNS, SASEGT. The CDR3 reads CASSPEGTSIYNEQFF. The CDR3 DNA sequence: TGTGCCAGCAGTCCTGAGGGGACTTCTATATACAATGAGCAGTTCTTC.

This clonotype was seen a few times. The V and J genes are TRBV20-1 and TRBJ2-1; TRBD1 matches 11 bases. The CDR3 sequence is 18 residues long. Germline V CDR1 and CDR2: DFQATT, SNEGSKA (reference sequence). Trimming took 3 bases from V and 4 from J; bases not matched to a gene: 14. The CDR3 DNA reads TGCAGTGCTAGGGCAAGGACAGGGGGCTCCACCATATACAATGAGCAGTTCTTC. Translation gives CSARARTGGSTIYNEQFF.

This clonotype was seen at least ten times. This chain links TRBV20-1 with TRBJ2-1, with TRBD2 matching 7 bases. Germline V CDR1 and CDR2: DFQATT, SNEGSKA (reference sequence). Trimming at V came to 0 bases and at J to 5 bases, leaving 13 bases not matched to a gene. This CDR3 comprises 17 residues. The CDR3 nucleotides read TGCAGTGCTAGAGATAGTTCTCTTGCGGGAGAGGACAATGAGCAGTTCTTC. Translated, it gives CSARDSSLAGEDNEQFF.

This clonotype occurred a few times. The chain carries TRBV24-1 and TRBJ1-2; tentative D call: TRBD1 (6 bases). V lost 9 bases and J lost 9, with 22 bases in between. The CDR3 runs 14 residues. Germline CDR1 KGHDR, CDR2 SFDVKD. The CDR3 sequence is CATAPGHQDGRYTF. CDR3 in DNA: TGTGCCACCGCGCCGGGACACCAAGACGGGCGCTACACCTTC.

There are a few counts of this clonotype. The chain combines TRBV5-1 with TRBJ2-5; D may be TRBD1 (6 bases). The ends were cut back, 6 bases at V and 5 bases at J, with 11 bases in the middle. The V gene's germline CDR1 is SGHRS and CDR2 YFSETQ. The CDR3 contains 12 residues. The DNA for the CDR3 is TGCGCCAGCACCGGACAGCGGGAGACCCAGTACTTC. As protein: CASTGQRETQYF.

The CDR3 region is CASSRLGRTGDTQYF. In DNA form, the CDR3 reads TGTGCCAGCAGCCGTTTGGGAAGGACGGGAGATACGCAGTATTTT. This rearrangement joins TRBV5-8 to TRBJ2-3, with unresolved D. The CDR3 loop spans 15 amino acids. Trimming stripped 4 bases from V and 5 bases from J, with 17 bases between. CDR1 SGHTS and CDR2 YDEGEE come from the germline V gene.

CDR3 sequence: CATSDFHSGTGELFF. CDR3 nucleotide sequence: TGTGCCACCAGTGATTTCCATTCGGGAACCGGGGAGCTGTTTTTT. The V call is TRBV24-1, the J call TRBJ2-2; a possible D gene is TRBD2 (5 bases). CDR1 is KGHDR, CDR2 SFDVKD, per germline. CDR3 size: 15 residues. V lost 1 base and J lost 5, with 10 bases in between.

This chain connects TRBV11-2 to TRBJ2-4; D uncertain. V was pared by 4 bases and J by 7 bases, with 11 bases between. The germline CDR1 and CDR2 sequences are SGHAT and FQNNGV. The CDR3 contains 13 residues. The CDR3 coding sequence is TGTGCCAGCAGCTCAACCACAACGAACATTCAGTACTTC. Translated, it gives CASSSTTTNIQYF.

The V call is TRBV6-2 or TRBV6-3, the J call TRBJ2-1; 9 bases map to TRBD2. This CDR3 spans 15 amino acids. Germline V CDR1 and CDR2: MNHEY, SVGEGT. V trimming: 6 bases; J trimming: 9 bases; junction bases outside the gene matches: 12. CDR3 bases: TGTGCCAGCAGCTCCGGGACTAGCAAATGGGGTGAGCAGTTCTTC. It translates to CASSSGTSKWGEQFF.

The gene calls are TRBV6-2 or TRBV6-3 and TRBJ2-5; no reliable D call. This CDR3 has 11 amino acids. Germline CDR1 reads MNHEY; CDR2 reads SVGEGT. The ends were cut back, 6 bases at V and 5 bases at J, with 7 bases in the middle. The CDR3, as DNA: TGTGCCAGCAGGATAGGGGAGACCCAGTACTTC. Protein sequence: CASRIGETQYF.

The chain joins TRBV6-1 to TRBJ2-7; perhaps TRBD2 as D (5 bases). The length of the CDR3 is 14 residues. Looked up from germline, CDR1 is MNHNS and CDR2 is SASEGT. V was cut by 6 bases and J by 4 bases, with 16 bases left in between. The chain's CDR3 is CASRTVGMLYEQYF. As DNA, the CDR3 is TGTGCCAGCAGGACGGTCGGGATGTTGTACGAGCAGTACTTC.

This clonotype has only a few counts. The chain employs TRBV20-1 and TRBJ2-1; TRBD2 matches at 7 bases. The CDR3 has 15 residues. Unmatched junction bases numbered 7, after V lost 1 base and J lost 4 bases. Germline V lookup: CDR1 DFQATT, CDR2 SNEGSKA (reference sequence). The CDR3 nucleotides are TGCAGTGCTAGAGGGCGGGGACTAAATTACAATGAGCAGTTCTTC. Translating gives CSARGRGLNYNEQFF.

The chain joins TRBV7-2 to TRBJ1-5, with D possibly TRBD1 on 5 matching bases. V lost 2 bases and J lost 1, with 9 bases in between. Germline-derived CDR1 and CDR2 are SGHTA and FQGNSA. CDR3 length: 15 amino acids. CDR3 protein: CASSLMGDSNQPQHF. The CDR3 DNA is TGTGCCAGCAGCTTAATGGGGGACAGCAATCAGCCCCAGCATTTT.

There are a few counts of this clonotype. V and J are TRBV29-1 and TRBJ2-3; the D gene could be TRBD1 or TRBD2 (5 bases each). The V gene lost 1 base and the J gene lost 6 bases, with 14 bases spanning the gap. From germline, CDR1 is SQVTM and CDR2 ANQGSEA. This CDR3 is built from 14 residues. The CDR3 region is CSVEVWGSSDTQYF. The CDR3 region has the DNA TGCAGCGTTGAAGTTTGGGGGAGCTCGGATACGCAGTATTTT.

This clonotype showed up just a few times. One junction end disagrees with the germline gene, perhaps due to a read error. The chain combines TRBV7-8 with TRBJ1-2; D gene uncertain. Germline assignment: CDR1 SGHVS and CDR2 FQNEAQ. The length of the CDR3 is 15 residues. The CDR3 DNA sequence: TGTGCCAGCAGCTTAGATCCGAGTCAGGCGCCAGGCTTCACCTTC. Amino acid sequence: CASSLDPSQAPGFTF. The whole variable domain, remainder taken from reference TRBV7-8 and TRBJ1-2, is GAGVSQSPRYKVAKRGQDVALRCDPISGHVSLFWYQQALGQGPEFLTYFQNEAQLDKSGLPSDRFFAERPEGSVSTLKIQRTQQEDSAVYLCASSLDPSQAPGFTFGSGTRLTVV.

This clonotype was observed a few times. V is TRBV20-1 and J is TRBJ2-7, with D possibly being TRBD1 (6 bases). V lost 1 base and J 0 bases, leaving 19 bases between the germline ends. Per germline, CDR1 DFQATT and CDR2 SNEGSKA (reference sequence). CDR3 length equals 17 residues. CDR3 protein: CSARVMAGVPISYEQYV. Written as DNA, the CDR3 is TGCAGTGCTAGAGTAATGGCAGGGGTACCCATCTCCTACGAGCAGTACGTC.